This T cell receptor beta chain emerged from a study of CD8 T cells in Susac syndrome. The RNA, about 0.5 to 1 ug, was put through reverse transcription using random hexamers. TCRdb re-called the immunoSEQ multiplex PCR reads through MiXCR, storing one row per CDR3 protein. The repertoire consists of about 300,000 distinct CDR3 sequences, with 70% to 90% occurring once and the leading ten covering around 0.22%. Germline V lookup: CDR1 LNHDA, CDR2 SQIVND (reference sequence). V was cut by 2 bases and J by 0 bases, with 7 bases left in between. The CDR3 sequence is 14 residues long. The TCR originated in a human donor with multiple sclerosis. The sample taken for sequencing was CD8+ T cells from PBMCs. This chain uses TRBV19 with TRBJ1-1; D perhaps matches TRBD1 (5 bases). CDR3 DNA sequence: TGTGCCAGTAGTATACAGGGCATGAACACTGAAGCTTTCTTT. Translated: CASSIQGMNTEAFF.